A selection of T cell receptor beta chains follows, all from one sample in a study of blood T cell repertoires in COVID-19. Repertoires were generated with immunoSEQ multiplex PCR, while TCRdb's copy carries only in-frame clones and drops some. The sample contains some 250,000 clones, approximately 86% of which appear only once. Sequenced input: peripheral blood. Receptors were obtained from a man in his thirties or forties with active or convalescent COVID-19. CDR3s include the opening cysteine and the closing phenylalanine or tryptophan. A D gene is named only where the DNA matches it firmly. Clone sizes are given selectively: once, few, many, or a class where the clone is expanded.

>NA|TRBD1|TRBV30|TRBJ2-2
CACWGTGDLNTGELFF
TGTGCCTGCTGGGGGACAGGAGACCTGAACACCGGGGAGCTGTTTTTT
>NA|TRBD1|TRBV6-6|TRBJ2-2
CASSKTGTAQTGELFF
TGTGCCAGCAGTAAAACCGGGACAGCCCAAACCGGGGAGCTGTTTTTT
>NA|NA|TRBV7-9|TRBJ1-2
CASSLAEEYGYTF
TGTGCCAGCAGCTTAGCGGAGGAATATGGCTACACCTTC
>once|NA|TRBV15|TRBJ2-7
CATSRGGLRYSYEQYF
TGTGCCACCAGCAGAGGGGGACTTAGATACTCCTACGAGCAGTACTTC
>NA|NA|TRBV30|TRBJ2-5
CAWSIRGYAQKQETQYF
TGTGCCTGGAGTATAAGGGGATACGCGCAGAAACAAGAGACCCAGTACTTC
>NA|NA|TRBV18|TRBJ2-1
CASSPPGAGNEQFF
TGTGCCAGCTCTCCCCCCGGGGCGGGGAATGAGCAGTTCTTC
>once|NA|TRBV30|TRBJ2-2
CAWSEMGGSNTGELFF
TGTGCCTGGAGCGAAATGGGGGGATCGAACACCGGGGAGCTGTTTTTT
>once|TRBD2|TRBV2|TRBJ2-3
CARTTSGGAADTQYF
TGTGCCAGGACGACTAGCGGGGGGGCAGCAGATACGCAGTATTTT
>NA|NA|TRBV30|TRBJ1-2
CAWGQNYGYTF
TGTGCCTGGGGACAGAACTATGGCTACACCTTC
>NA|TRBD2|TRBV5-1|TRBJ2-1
CASRAGETYNEQFF
TGCGCCAGCAGAGCGGGGGAGACCTACAATGAGCAGTTCTTC
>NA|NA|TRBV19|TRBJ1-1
CASSMEGVHTEAFF
TGTGCCAGTAGTATGGAGGGAGTTCACACTGAAGCTTTCTTT
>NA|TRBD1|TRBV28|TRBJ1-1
CASGLQGAINTEAFF
TGTGCCAGCGGATTACAGGGGGCTATAAACACTGAAGCTTTCTTT
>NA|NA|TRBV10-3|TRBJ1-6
CAISAEGVSNNSPLHF
TGTGCCATCAGTGCAGAAGGAGTGAGTAATAATTCACCCCTCCACTTT
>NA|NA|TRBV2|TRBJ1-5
CASSVGRIGDQPQHF
TGTGCCAGCAGTGTCGGTCGGATAGGGGATCAGCCCCAGCATTTT
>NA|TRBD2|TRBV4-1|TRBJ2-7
CASRAISGTSGYEQYF
TGCGCCAGCAGGGCTATCAGCGGGACTAGCGGCTACGAGCAGTACTTC
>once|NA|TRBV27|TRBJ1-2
CASRPDSVVNYGYTF
TGTGCCAGCAGACCGGACAGCGTAGTTAACTATGGCTACACCTTC
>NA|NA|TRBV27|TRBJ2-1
CASSLSFYTTYNEQFF
TGTGCCAGCAGTTTATCCTTCTACACTACCTACAATGAGCAGTTCTTC
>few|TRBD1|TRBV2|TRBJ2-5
CASRTDRGFQETQYF
TGTGCCAGCAGAACCGACAGGGGTTTCCAAGAGACCCAGTACTTC
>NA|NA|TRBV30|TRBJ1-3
CAWSVSRSGNTIYF
TGTGCCTGGAGTGTTAGCCGCTCTGGAAACACCATATATTTT
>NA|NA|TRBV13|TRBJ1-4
CASSLGHISGTNEKLFF
TGTGCCAGCAGCTTAGGACACATCTCGGGAACTAATGAAAAACTGTTTTTT
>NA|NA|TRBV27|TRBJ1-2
CASSLGGMGGYTF
TGTGCCAGCAGTTTGGGGGGGATGGGGGGCTACACCTTC
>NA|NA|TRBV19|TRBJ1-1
CASSLFKNTEAFF
TGTGCCAGTAGCCTATTCAAGAACACTGAAGCTTTCTTT
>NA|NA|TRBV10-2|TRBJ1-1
CASSESGGYEAFF
TGCGCCAGCAGTGAGTCGGGAGGATATGAAGCTTTCTTT
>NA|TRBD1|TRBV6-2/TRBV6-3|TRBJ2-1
CASSYTRDSNEQFF
TGTGCCAGCAGTTATACCCGGGACAGCAATGAGCAGTTCTTC
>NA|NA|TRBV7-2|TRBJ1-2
CASSLEDATRAGYTF
TGTGCCAGCAGCTTAGAGGACGCCACCAGGGCTGGCTACACCTTC
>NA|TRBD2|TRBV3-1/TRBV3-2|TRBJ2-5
CASSRPGLARYHQETQYF
TGTGCCAGCAGCCGGCCGGGACTAGCGCGCTACCACCAAGAGACCCAGTACTTC
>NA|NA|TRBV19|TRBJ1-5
CASSIDSAGRGPRNQPQHF
TGTGCCAGTAGTATAGATTCTGCCGGCAGGGGTCCTAGAAATCAGCCCCAGCATTTT
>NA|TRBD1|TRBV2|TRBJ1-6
CASSSTGGHSPLHF
TGTGCCAGCAGTAGCACAGGGGGTCACTCACCCCTCCACTTT
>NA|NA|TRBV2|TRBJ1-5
CASSEGAVNQPQHF
TGTGCCAGCAGTGAAGGCGCGGTAAATCAGCCCCAGCATTTT
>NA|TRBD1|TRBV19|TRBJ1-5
CASSAVDRGFVQPQHF
TGTGCCAGTAGTGCTGTAGACAGGGGGTTCGTCCAGCCCCAGCATTTT
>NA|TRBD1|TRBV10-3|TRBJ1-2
CAISGTDNYGYTF
TGTGCCATCAGCGGGACAGATAACTATGGCTACACCTTC
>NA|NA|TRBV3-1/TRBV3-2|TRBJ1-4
CASSQGAHEKLFF
TGTGCCAGCAGCCAGGGGGCCCATGAAAAACTGTTTTTT
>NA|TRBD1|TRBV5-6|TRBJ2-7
CASSDLGQGDPYEQYF
TGTGCCAGCAGCGACCTGGGACAGGGCGACCCCTACGAGCAGTACTTC
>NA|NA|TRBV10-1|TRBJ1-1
CASSDDSKMNTEAFF
TGCGCCAGCAGTGATGACAGCAAAATGAACACTGAAGCTTTCTTT
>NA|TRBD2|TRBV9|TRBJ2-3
CARRGDFRFTDTQYF
TGTGCCAGGCGGGGGGACTTCAGATTCACAGATACGCAGTATTTT
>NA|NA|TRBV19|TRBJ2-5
CASSALNGETQYF
TGTGCCAGTAGTGCGTTAAACGGTGAGACCCAGTACTTC
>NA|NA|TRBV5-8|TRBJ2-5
CASNLRTYLQETQYF
TGTGCCAGCAATCTAAGGACTTACTTGCAGGAGACCCAGTACTTC
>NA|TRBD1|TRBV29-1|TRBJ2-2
CSARRDRGITGELFF
TGCAGCGCCAGGCGGGACAGGGGAATAACCGGGGAGCTGTTTTTT
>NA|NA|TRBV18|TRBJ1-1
CASSPSGRDGYTEAFF
TGTGCCAGCTCACCTTCCGGCCGGGATGGGTACACTGAAGCTTTCTTT
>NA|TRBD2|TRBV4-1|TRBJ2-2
CASSQDGSGGINTGELFF
TGCGCCAGCAGCCAAGATGGGAGCGGGGGGATAAACACCGGGGAGCTGTTTTTT
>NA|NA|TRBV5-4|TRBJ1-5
CASSLGGRGSNQPQHF
TGTGCCAGCAGCTTGGGTGGCCGAGGGAGCAATCAGCCCCAGCATTTT
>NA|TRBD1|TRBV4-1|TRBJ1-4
CASSQVPGGNEKLFF
TGCGCCAGCAGCCAAGTTCCAGGGGGCAATGAAAAACTGTTTTTT
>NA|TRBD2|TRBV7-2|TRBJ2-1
CASRLSGGTRNEQFF
TGTGCCAGCAGGTTAAGCGGGGGGACCCGCAATGAGCAGTTCTTC
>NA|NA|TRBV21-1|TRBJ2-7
CASTPSPTSGGEATEQYF
TGTGCCAGCACCCCCAGCCCGACTAGCGGGGGAGAGGCCACGGAGCAGTACTTC
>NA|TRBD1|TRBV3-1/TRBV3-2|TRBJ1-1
CASSSGTGVGTEAFF
TGTGCCAGCAGTTCCGGGACAGGGGTGGGCACTGAAGCTTTCTTT
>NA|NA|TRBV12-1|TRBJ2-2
CATPTVGLTGELFF
TGTGCCACCCCCACAGTGGGGCTCACCGGGGAGCTGTTTTTT